Listed here are 30 T cell receptor beta chains from one sample, sequenced in a study of CD8 T cells in ankylosing spondylitis. MiXCR, applied by TCRdb to the 5' RACE reads, yields one record per CDR3 protein. Here the sample spans a few hundred thousand distinct CDR3 sequences, 18% being singletons. The material sequenced was blood, either unsorted or a sorted T cell fraction (not recorded which). Source of these receptors: a male donor with ankylosing spondylitis or in good health (not recorded which).

CDR3 amino acids: CASSGLAGGLEQYF. DNA for the CDR3: TGCGCCAGCAGCGGACTAGCGGGAGGGCTCGAGCAGTACTTC. The chain combines TRBV4-1 with TRBJ2-7, with 15 bases lining up with TRBD2. This CDR3 is built from 14 residues. CDR1 is MGHRA and CDR2 is YSYEKL in the germline V gene. V was clipped by 5 bases and J by 6 bases; unmatched bases: 2.

The rearrangement uses TRBV29-1 and TRBJ1-2, with a possible D match to TRBD1 (6 bases). CDR1 SQVTM and CDR2 ANQGSEA come from the germline V gene. This CDR3 contains 11 residues. The V end lost 7 bases, the J end lost 4 bases, and 10 bases lay between the germline ends. The CDR3 coding sequence is TGCAGCGCGGACAGCCTCTATGGCTACACCTTC. This sequence encodes CSADSLYGYTF.

This clonotype was seen ten or more times. The V gene is TRBV29-1, the J gene TRBJ2-3; 13 bases are shared with TRBD2. The CDR3 is made up of 17 amino acids. V lost 3 bases and J lost 0; bases outside the gene matches: 6. CDR1 is SQVTM, CDR2 ANQGSEA, per germline. The CDR3: CSVDRTSGGASTDTQYF. CDR3 sequence (DNA): TGCAGCGTTGATCGGACTAGCGGGGGTGCTAGCACAGATACGCAGTATTTT.

The chain combines TRBV18 with TRBJ2-2; D unresolved. The CDR3 runs 17 residues. Germline assignment: CDR1 KGHSH and CDR2 LQKENI. V lost 2 bases to trimming and J lost 2 bases, with 15 bases between them. The CDR3 loop reads CASSPSYRVENTGELFF. CDR3 coding DNA: TGTGCCAGCTCACCATCGTATAGGGTGGAAAACACCGGGGAGCTGTTTTTT.

This sequence joins TRBV20-1 and TRBJ2-7; 7 nucleotides match TRBD1. CDR3 length equals 15 residues. CDR1 is DFQATT and CDR2 is SNEGSKA in the germline V gene (reference sequence). Trimming at V came to 0 bases and at J to 1 base, leaving 6 bases not matched to a gene. The CDR3 sequence: CSARDFRDSSYEQYF. The CDR3 nucleotides read TGCAGTGCTAGAGATTTCCGGGACAGTTCCTACGAGCAGTACTTC.

This clonotype was counted between two and nine times. The CDR3 nucleotides read TGCGCCAGCAGGGACGACTCCTACGAGCAGTACTTC. This gives the protein CASRDDSYEQYF. The chain is built from TRBV5-1 and TRBJ2-7; D not resolved. Germline CDR1 SGHRS, CDR2 YFSETQ. The CDR3 loop spans 12 amino acids. V lost 5 bases and J 0 bases, leaving 6 bases between the germline ends. The full variable domain, completed using reference TRBV5-1 and TRBJ2-7, is KAGVTQTPRYLIKTRGQQVTLSCSPISGHRSVSWYQQTPGQGLQFLFEYFSETQRNKGNFPGRFSGRQFSNSRSEMNVSTLELGDSALYLCASRDDSYEQYFGPGTRLTVT.

As DNA, the CDR3 is TGTGCCAGCAGCCCCTGGAACAGCGCTAACTATGGCTACACCTTC. Residues: CASSPWNSANYGYTF. The gene calls are TRBV7-9 and TRBJ1-2, with D hard to call. Germline V gene data show CDR1 as SEHNR and CDR2 as FQNEAQ (reference sequence). The CDR3 is made up of 15 amino acids. V lost 5 bases to trimming and J lost 0 bases, with 13 bases between them.

This clonotype was observed a few times. J is TRBJ2-1 and V is TRBV10-3; D gene ambiguous. V lost 2 bases to trimming and J lost 10 bases, with 12 bases between them. The CDR3 has 13 amino acids. Germline V gives CDR1 ENHRY, CDR2 SYGVKD. The CDR3 sequence: CAISETTGGEQFF. The CDR3 bases are TGTGCCATCAGTGAGACGACGGGCGGAGAGCAGTTCTTC.

This clonotype was counted between two and nine times. The V and J genes are TRBV29-1 and TRBJ2-1, with TRBD2 matching over 11 bases. Trimming took 4 bases from V and 4 from J; bases not matched to a gene: 9. In germline, CDR1 is SQVTM, CDR2 ANQGSEA. The CDR3 sequence is 16 residues long. CDR3 bases: TGCAGCGTTGTAGGATCGACTAGCGGGACATACAATGAGCAGTTCTTC. Translation: CSVVGSTSGTYNEQFF.

This clonotype was counted a few times. V and J are TRBV5-1 and TRBJ2-3, with 8 bases matching TRBD2. V gave up 0 bases and J gave up 2 bases; unmatched junction bases: 11. The CDR3 totals 18 residues. CDR1 and CDR2 from the germline V gene are SGHRS and YFSETQ. The CDR3 loop reads CASSLEAVAGRVTDTQYF. The CDR3 coding sequence is TGCGCCAGCAGCTTGGAGGCGGTAGCGGGAAGAGTCACAGATACGCAGTATTTT.

V gene TRBV4-3 combines with J gene TRBJ2-3; 7 bases align to TRBD2. There are 17 residues in the CDR3. V shed 4 bases, J shed 0 bases, and the junction held 10 bases outside the gene matches. The germline gives CDR1 LGHNA, CDR2 YSLEER. The CDR3 loop reads CASSPISSGHSTDTQYF. DNA of the CDR3: TGCGCCAGCAGCCCAATTTCTAGCGGTCATAGCACAGATACGCAGTATTTT.

This clonotype occurred many times. The J gene is TRBJ2-1, the V gene TRBV10-3; D may be TRBD2 (6 bases). The CDR3 totals 16 residues. V was trimmed by 2 bases and J by 1 base, leaving 12 bases between them. Germline V gives CDR1 ENHRY, CDR2 SYGVKD. CDR3 residues: CAISERETLSYNEQFF. Here the CDR3 DNA reads TGTGCCATCAGTGAGCGGGAGACTCTGTCCTACAATGAGCAGTTCTTC.

This chain connects TRBV7-9 to TRBJ1-1; maybe TRBD1 (6 bases). The CDR3 runs 14 residues. Germline V lookup: CDR1 SEHNR, CDR2 FQNEAQ (reference sequence). V was cut by 6 bases and J by 7 bases, with 18 bases left in between. CDR3 coding DNA: TGTGCCAGCAGTCCTCTTACAGGGAGCGGTGAAGCTTTCTTT. Encoded protein: CASSPLTGSGEAFF.

This sequence joins TRBV7-3 and TRBJ2-1; D possibly corresponds to TRBD1 (5 bases). The CDR3 spans 18 residues. The V and J ends lost 4 bases and 2 bases respectively, with 21 bases between them. Germline CDR1 and CDR2: SGHTA and FQGTGA. CDR3 nucleotide sequence: TGTGCCAGCAGCTCGTCACCTAGGGGCGGTATAGCCTACAATGAGCAGTTCTTC. Translating gives CASSSSPRGGIAYNEQFF.

In this sample, this clonotype turned up a few times. This chain joins TRBV6-1 and TRBJ2-1, with D possibly matching TRBD1 (5 bases). The CDR3 is made up of 13 amino acids. Looked up from germline, CDR1 is MNHNS and CDR2 is SASEGT. V dropped 4 bases and J dropped 6 bases, with 10 bases sitting between them. The CDR3 region has the DNA TGTGCCAGCAGTGGGACAAATCTCAATGAGCAGTTCTTC. Amino acid sequence: CASSGTNLNEQFF.

As concerns this clonotype: A much larger clone is a single base away; this may be a read error. J is TRBJ1-5 and V is TRBV27; D remains ambiguous. CDR3 length: 15 amino acids. The germline gives CDR1 MNHEY, CDR2 SMNVEV (reference sequence). Trimming took 5 bases from V and 9 from J, leaving 20 bases between them. The CDR3 coding sequence is TGTGCCAGCAGTACGTTGGGTCCCCGGTCCTGGCCCCAGCATTTT. This codes for CASSTLGPRSWPQHF.

The genes are TRBV15 and TRBJ1-2; D uncertain. The CDR3 totals 15 residues. Germline values: CDR1 LNHNV, CDR2 YYDKDF (reference sequence). With 1 base removed from V and 0 bases from J, the gap between germline ends came to 9 bases. The CDR3, as DNA: TGTGCCACCAGCAGAGGACCGAAAGCTAACTATGGCTACACCTTC. Encoded protein: CATSRGPKANYGYTF. Drawing the rest from reference TRBV15 and TRBJ1-2, the complete variable domain is DAMVIQNPRYQVTQFGKPVTLSCSQTLNHNVMYWYQQKSSQAPKLLFHYYDKDFNNEADTPDNFQSRRPNTSFCFLDIRSPGLGDTAMYLCATSRGPKANYGYTFGSGTRLTVV.

V gene TRBV7-3 combines with J gene TRBJ1-1, with D unresolved. With 4 bases removed from V and 4 bases from J, the gap between germline ends came to 10 bases. Germline CDR1 is SGHTA and CDR2 is FQGTGA. The CDR3 has 13 amino acids. CDR3 sequence: CASSSRGSTEAFF. The CDR3 bases are TGTGCCAGCAGCTCCCGCGGGAGCACTGAAGCTTTCTTT.

This clonotype has only a few counts. This sequence joins TRBV29-1 and TRBJ2-7, with a possible D match to TRBD1 (5 bases). Germline V gene lookup returns CDR1 SQVTM and CDR2 ANQGSEA. CDR3 length: 13 amino acids. Trimming left V 5 bases short and J 0 bases short, with 11 bases between. This CDR3 is CSVISGFSYEQYF. The CDR3 DNA reads TGCAGCGTTATATCAGGGTTCTCCTACGAGCAGTACTTC.

This clonotype was picked up many times. The rearrangement uses TRBV7-2 and TRBJ2-2; no firm D call. V was clipped by 0 bases and J by 0 bases, with 14 bases between them. The CDR3 loop spans 18 amino acids. Looked up from germline, CDR1 is SGHTA and CDR2 is FQGNSA. The DNA for the CDR3 is TGTGCCAGCAGCTTAGCTGGTCTCAGCGCGACGAACACCGGGGAGCTGTTTTTT. Translation: CASSLAGLSATNTGELFF.

This clonotype came up a few times. The J gene is TRBJ2-7, the V gene TRBV7-9, with 8 positions matching TRBD1. Germline V CDR1 and CDR2: SEHNR, FQNEAQ (reference sequence). CDR3 size: 14 residues. Trimming at V came to 4 bases and at J to 2 bases, leaving 4 bases not matched to a gene. The CDR3 nucleotides are TGTGCCAGCAGCTCGATACAGGGGGCCTACGAGCAGTACTTC. It yields the protein CASSSIQGAYEQYF.

In this sample, this clonotype turned up a few times. The rearrangement joins TRBV6-1 to TRBJ2-1; D is tentatively TRBD1 or TRBD2 (6 bases each). CDR3 size: 15 residues. Germline CDR1 MNHNS, CDR2 SASEGT. Trimming stripped 7 bases from V and 8 bases from J, with 21 bases between. CDR3 sequence: CASNSEGGVRDEQFF. For the CDR3, the DNA is TGTGCCAGCAACTCAGAGGGGGGAGTTCGGGATGAGCAGTTCTTC.

The chain is built from TRBV12-3 or TRBV12-4 and TRBJ2-5, with 7 bases matching TRBD1. V dropped 3 bases and J dropped 4; count of bases not matched to a gene: 5. The CDR3 consists of 14 residues. The CDR3 spells CASSFLGGLETQYF. As DNA, the CDR3 is TGTGCCAGCAGTTTCTTAGGGGGCTTAGAGACCCAGTACTTC.

This clonotype was seen a few times. V and J are TRBV28 and TRBJ2-5; 11 nucleotides align to TRBD1. The germline V gene encodes CDR1 MDHEN and CDR2 SYDVKM. The CDR3 has 14 residues. V trimming: 4 bases; J trimming: 5 bases; junction bases outside the gene matches: 3. The CDR3 region has the DNA TGTGCCAGCAGTTGGACAGGGGGCCGGGAGACCCAGTACTTC. Encoded protein: CASSWTGGRETQYF.

Only one count was recorded for this clonotype. V and J are TRBV12-3 or TRBV12-4 and TRBJ2-1; 7 nucleotides agree with TRBD1. The CDR3 covers 13 residues. V dropped 2 bases and J dropped 9; count of bases not matched to a gene: 4. The CDR3 DNA follows: TGTGCCAGCAGTTTATCGACAGGGAGTGAGCAGTTCTTC. Its translation: CASSLSTGSEQFF.

This rearrangement joins TRBV29-1 to TRBJ2-7; TRBD2 is a possible D gene (5 bases). V dropped 5 bases and J dropped 0 bases, with 11 bases sitting between them. There are 13 residues in the CDR3. CDR1 is SQVTM, CDR2 ANQGSEA, per germline. The CDR3 DNA follows: TGCAGCGTTAAGAGGGAGAGCTCCTACGAGCAGTACTTC. Translating it yields CSVKRESSYEQYF.

This clonotype came up a few times. The V call is TRBV7-8, the J call TRBJ2-1, with D possibly being TRBD1 (6 bases). The V and J ends lost 2 bases and 10 bases respectively, with 12 bases between them. Germline V lookup: CDR1 SGHVS, CDR2 FQNEAQ. This CDR3 contains 13 residues. CDR3 sequence: CASSLNGGGEQFF. The CDR3 DNA is TGTGCCAGCAGCTTAAATGGGGGCGGGGAGCAGTTCTTC.

The J gene is TRBJ2-7, the V gene TRBV4-3, with 11 bases identical to TRBD1. The germline V gene has CDR1 LGHNA and CDR2 YSLEER. The CDR3 covers 16 residues. Losses at the gene ends were 5 bases for V and 3 bases for J; bases not matched to a gene: 9. In DNA, the CDR3 is TGCGCCAGCAGCGCCAGTAGGGACAGGGGGTACTACGAGCAGTACTTC. Translating it yields CASSASRDRGYYEQYF.

This clonotype was counted between two and nine times. The J gene is TRBJ2-1, the V gene TRBV4-1; D uncertain. This CDR3 is 15 amino acids long. V was pared by 1 base and J by 5 bases, with 12 bases between. Germline V gene sequence: CDR1 MGHRA, CDR2 YSYEKL. In nucleotides, the CDR3 is TGCGCCAGCAGCCAAGCAGCGTTAACTCACAATGAGCAGTTCTTC. Protein product: CASSQAALTHNEQFF.

This clonotype was counted a few times. This chain joins TRBV6-1 and TRBJ2-7; D is perhaps TRBD1 (5 bases). This CDR3 contains 14 residues. V lost 2 bases and J 6 bases, leaving 14 bases between the germline ends. The V gene's germline CDR1 is MNHNS and CDR2 SASEGT. The CDR3 sequence: CASSEWGSIVEQYF. CDR3 bases: TGTGCCAGCAGTGAATGGGGCAGTATCGTCGAGCAGTACTTC.